The entry below gives a single TCR beta chain sequence along with its context. The data belong to a study of blood T cell repertoires in COVID-19. Authors' processing steps: Amplified reference gene primers provided the basis for estimating nucleated cell counts. This table comes from immunoSEQ multiplex PCR, and its TCRdb copy is limited to in-frame clones, with some not included. V, J and clone size are those of that table, while D and trimming were read from the DNA. The sample includes 200,000 to 250,000 clones, nearly 90% seen only once; the top ten take about 16%. Recruitment covered fewer than 25 US areas and drew participants whose ages spanned about 18 to 90 years. Clinical history reported by participants formed the basis on which cohorts were assigned. After removal of 6 bases from V and 5 bases from J, the junction contained 2 bases not matched to a gene. Germline lookup yields CDR1 ENHRY and CDR2 SYGVKD. There are 13 residues in the CDR3.

Sequenced input: PBMCs or T cells enriched from blood (not recorded which). This receptor was identified in a young man who had been exposed to COVID-19. V and J are TRBV10-3 and TRBJ2-1, with 9 bases aligning to TRBD1. CDR3 in DNA: TGTGCCATCAGACAGGGGGCTGACAATGAGCAGTTCTTC. Protein sequence: CAIRQGADNEQFF.